This is a list of T cell receptor beta chains from one sample in a study of T cell responses to AZD1222 COVID-19 vaccine. Using immunoSEQ multiplex PCR, the repertoire was profiled, and TCRdb retains in-frame clones only, with some absent. The repertoire holds approximately 110,000 clones, with about nine tenths as singletons. This sample comprised peripheral blood, obtained on day 0 of AZD1222 vaccination. Source of these receptors: an adult in good health. The CDR3 runs from the conserved cysteine through the conserved F or W. The D gene is left open where the match is weak. Clone size appears in some rows only: once, few, many, or a class for an expanded clone.

size	D	V	J	DNA	CDR3
.	.	TRBV30	TRBJ1-5	TGTGCCTGGAGCGGGACCAGCAATCAGCCCCAGCATTTT	CAWSGTSNQPQHF
.	.	TRBV18	TRBJ1-1	TGTGCCAGCTCACCTGATATCCAGGGGCACACTGAAGCTTTCTTT	CASSPDIQGHTEAFF
.	.	TRBV9	TRBJ2-7	TGTGCCAGCAGCGTAGGGTACTTAGTCTCCGACTACGAGCAGTACTTC	CASSVGYLVSDYEQYF
.	.	TRBV9	TRBJ2-3	TGTGCCAGCAGCGTAACGAAAGGGGCCGTGGATACGCAGTATTTT	CASSVTKGAVDTQYF
.	.	TRBV19	TRBJ1-5	TGTGCCTCCGGGATGAATCAGCCCCAGCATTTT	CASGMNQPQHF
.	TRBD1	TRBV19	TRBJ1-5	TGTGCCAGTAGAGGACAGGTAGGCAATCAGCCCCAGCATTTT	CASRGQVGNQPQHF
.	.	TRBV19	TRBJ2-1	TGTGCCAGTAGTACTCGGGGACTTGCCTGGGGGAATGAGCAGTTCTTC	CASSTRGLAWGNEQFF
.	.	TRBV6-2/TRBV6-3	TRBJ1-3	TGTGCCAGCAGTTACTCGGTGGACGTACTCGGGTCTGGAAACACCATATATTTT	CASSYSVDVLGSGNTIYF
.	TRBD2	TRBV11-2	TRBJ2-7	TGTGCCAGCAGCTTAGAAGTGTTAGCGGGGTACTACGAGCAGTACTTC	CASSLEVLAGYYEQYF
.	.	TRBV27	TRBJ1-1	TGTGCCAGCAGTTCCCGAGAGGGCACTGAAGCTTTCTTT	CASSSREGTEAFF
.	.	TRBV2	TRBJ1-5	TGTGCCAGCAACCAAGGGGAGGCCAATCAGCCCCAGCATTTT	CASNQGEANQPQHF
.	TRBD2	TRBV28	TRBJ2-6	TGTGCCACCCTGGGATTATTGGGACTAGTACGAAGTGGGGCCAACGTCCTGACTTTC	CATLGLLGLVRSGANVLTF
few	.	TRBV5-4	TRBJ2-5	TGTGCCAGCAGCTTCGGTGGGAGTGTGAAAGAGACCCAGTACTTC	CASSFGGSVKETQYF
.	.	TRBV6-5	TRBJ1-5	TGTGCCAGCAGCCCCGACAGAAATCAGCCCCAGCATTTT	CASSPDRNQPQHF
.	TRBD1	TRBV18	TRBJ2-5	TGTGCCAGCTCACAGGGACAGGGAGAGTACGAGACCCAGTACTTC	CASSQGQGEYETQYF
.	TRBD1	TRBV20-1	TRBJ2-7	TGCAGTGCTAGTACGGGACAGGGCATCGAGCAGTACTTC	CSASTGQGIEQYF
.	.	TRBV10-3	TRBJ2-7	TGTGCCTTATCAGGGGGCGGGAGCTCCTACGAGCAGTACTTC	CALSGGGSSYEQYF
.	TRBD2	TRBV6-2/TRBV6-3	TRBJ2-1	TGTGCCAGCAGTTACCGGCGGGGGTACAATGAGCAGTTCTTC	CASSYRRGYNEQFF
.	TRBD1	TRBV7-2	TRBJ1-6	TGTGCCAGCAGCTTGGCAGGGGGGACACCCCTCCACTTT	CASSLAGGTPLHF
.	TRBD1	TRBV30	TRBJ2-3	TGTGCCTGGGAAAAGGGGGCCTACACAGATACGCAGTATTTT	CAWEKGAYTDTQYF
.	.	TRBV6-5	TRBJ1-2	TGTGCCAGCAGTTACGGGCATTCCAACTATGGCTACACCTTC	CASSYGHSNYGYTF
.	.	TRBV12-3/TRBV12-4	TRBJ1-2	TGTGCCAGCAGTCCGGCTAGGGGCTACACCTTC	CASSPARGYTF
once	.	TRBV30	TRBJ2-2	TGTGCCTGGAGTGTGGGGGGAACCGGGGAGCTGTTTTTT	CAWSVGGTGELFF
.	TRBD1	TRBV10-3	TRBJ1-1	TGTGCCAGCGCCGGGACAGGGGTCGCCGGCGGCACTGAAGCTTTCTTT	CASAGTGVAGGTEAFF
.	.	TRBV25-1	TRBJ2-1	TGTGCCAGCAGTATTGGCCGTTACAATGAGCAGTTCTTC	CASSIGRYNEQFF
.	.	TRBV24-1	TRBJ2-5	TGTGCCACCAGTGATACCAACGGGGGGCTCGGGGAGACCCAGTACTTC	CATSDTNGGLGETQYF
.	.	TRBV13	TRBJ2-3	TGTGCCAACCAACGTAGCGGTACAGATACGCAGTATTTT	CANQRSGTDTQYF
.	TRBD1	TRBV6-5	TRBJ1-1	TGTGCCAGCAGTTTGGTCTACAGGGGCTACACTGAAGCTTTCTTT	CASSLVYRGYTEAFF
once	TRBD1	TRBV29-1	TRBJ2-1	TGCAGCGTTGAGGGGACAGGGGTCTACAATGAGCAGTTCTTC	CSVEGTGVYNEQFF
once	.	TRBV6-5	TRBJ1-2	TGTGCCAGCAGTTACTCTTACCAGCTTTATGGCTACACCTTC	CASSYSYQLYGYTF
.	.	TRBV5-8	TRBJ1-4	TGTGCCAGCAGCTCTCCAACTAATGAAAAACTGTTTTTT	CASSSPTNEKLFF
once	TRBD1	TRBV28	TRBJ1-2	TGTGCCAGCAGTTTATGGACCGGGACAGTTAACTATGGCTACACCTTC	CASSLWTGTVNYGYTF
.	.	TRBV4-1	TRBJ2-1	TGCGCCAGCAGCCGTTCTGGGGCGGACAGTGAGCAGTTCTTC	CASSRSGADSEQFF
.	.	TRBV2	TRBJ1-3	TGTGCCAGCAGTACGGGGTCTGGAAACACCATATATTTT	CASSTGSGNTIYF
.	.	TRBV5-6	TRBJ2-2	TGTGCCAGCAGCTTCGGGTATGGAGACACCGGGGAGCTGTTTTTT	CASSFGYGDTGELFF
.	.	TRBV7-9	TRBJ1-2	TGTGCCAGCAGCTTCCTACTGGCGGGGTCCTATGGCTACACCTTC	CASSFLLAGSYGYTF
.	.	TRBV27	TRBJ1-1	TGTGCCAGCAGTTTCGGGGGGGAATTGAACACTGAAGCTTTCTTT	CASSFGGELNTEAFF
.	TRBD1	TRBV5-5	TRBJ1-4	TGTGCCAGCAGCGGGGGGACAGGGGGCCGTAATGAAAAACTGTTTTTT	CASSGGTGGRNEKLFF